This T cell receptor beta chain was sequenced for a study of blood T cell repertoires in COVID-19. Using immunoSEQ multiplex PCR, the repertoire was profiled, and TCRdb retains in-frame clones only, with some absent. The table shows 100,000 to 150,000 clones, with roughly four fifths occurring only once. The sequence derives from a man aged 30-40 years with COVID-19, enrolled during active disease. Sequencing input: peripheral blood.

CDR3 sequence reads: CSVVPGLTTGSQYF. CDR3 sequence (DNA): TGCAGCGTTGTCCCGGGACTTACCACCGGGTCGCAGTATTTT. V gene TRBV29-1 combines with J gene TRBJ2-3, with a possible D match to TRBD2 (6 bases). Trimming took 4 bases from V and 10 from J, leaving 21 bases between them. The CDR3 sequence is 14 residues long. CDR1 is SQVTM and CDR2 is ANQGSEA in the germline V gene.